This T cell receptor (beta chain) is drawn from a study of T-cell memory formation after mild COVID-19. Study-level results: While clones contracting from day 15 to 85 were balanced between CD4 and CD8, later expanders leaned CD4+.

In this sample, this clonotype turned up a few times. Its antigen is currently unknown. Germline loops: CDR1 MGHDK, CDR2 SYGVNS. V lost 10 bases to trimming and J lost 4 bases; unmatched junction nucleotides: 15. The length of the CDR3 is 15 residues. Each CDR3 protein gets one entry after TCRdb re-called the 5' RACE reads with MiXCR. The data contain hundreds of thousands of distinct CDR3 sequences, over 15% of them singletons. The chain combines TRBV25-1 with TRBJ2-7; 8 bases are a match to TRBD1. Sequencing was performed on PBMCs or a T cell subset sorted from them (not recorded which). This clonotype was sampled from a man between 18 and 35 years old who had mild COVID-19 (a few samples of this study predate the infection). Cell type and time point are not known. The CDR3 DNA reads TGTGCCACCGAGGACAGGGCCAGCCTCGGGTACGAGCAGTACTTC. Its protein is CATEDRASLGYEQYF.